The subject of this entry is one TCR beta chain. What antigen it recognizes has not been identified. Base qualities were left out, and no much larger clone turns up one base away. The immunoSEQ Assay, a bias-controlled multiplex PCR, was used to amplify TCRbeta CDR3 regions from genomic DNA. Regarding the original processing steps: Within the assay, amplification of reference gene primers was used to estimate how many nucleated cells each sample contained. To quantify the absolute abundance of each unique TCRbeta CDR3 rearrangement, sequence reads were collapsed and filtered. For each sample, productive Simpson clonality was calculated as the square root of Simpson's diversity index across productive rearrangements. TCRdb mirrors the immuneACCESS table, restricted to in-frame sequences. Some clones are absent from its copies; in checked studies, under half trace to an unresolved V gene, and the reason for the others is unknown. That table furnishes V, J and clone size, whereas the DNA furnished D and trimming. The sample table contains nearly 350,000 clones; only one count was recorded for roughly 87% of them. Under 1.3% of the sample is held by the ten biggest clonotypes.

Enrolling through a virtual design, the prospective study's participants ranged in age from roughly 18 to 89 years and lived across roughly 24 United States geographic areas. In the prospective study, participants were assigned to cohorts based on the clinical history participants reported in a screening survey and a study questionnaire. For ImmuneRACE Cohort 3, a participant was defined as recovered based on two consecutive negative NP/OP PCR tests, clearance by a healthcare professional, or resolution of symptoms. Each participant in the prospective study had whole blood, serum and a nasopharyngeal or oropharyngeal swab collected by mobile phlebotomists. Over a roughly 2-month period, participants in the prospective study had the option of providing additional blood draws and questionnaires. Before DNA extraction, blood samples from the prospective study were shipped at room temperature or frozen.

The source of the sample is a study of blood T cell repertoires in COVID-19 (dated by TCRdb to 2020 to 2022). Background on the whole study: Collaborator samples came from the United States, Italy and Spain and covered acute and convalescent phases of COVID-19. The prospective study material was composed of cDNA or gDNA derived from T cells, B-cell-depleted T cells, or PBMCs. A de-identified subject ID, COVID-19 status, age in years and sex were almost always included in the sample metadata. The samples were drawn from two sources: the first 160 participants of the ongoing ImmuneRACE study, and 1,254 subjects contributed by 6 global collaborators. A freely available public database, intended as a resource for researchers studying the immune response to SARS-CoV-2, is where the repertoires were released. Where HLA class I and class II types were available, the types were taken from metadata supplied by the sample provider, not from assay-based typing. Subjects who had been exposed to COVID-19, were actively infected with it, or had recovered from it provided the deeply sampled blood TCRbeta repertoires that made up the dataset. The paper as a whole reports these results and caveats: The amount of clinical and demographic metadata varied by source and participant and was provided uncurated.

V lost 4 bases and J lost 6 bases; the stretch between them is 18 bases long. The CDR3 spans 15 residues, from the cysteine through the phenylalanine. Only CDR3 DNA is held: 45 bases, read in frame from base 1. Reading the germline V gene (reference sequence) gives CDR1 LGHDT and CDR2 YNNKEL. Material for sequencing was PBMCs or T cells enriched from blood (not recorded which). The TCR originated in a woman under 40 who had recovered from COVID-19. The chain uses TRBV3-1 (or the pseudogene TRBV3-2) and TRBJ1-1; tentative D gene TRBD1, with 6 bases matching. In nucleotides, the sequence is TGTGCCAGCAGCCCGGGAAGGGGGAGAAGGGCTGAAGCTTTCTTT. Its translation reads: CASSPGRGRRAEAFF.